This T cell receptor beta chain emerged from a study of shared clonotypes between healthy human individuals. Study findings and constraints: Specimens sampled were limited to blood, with tissue repertoires likely differing.

Germline V CDR1 and CDR2: SQVTM, ANQGSEA. The length of the CDR3 is 14 residues. The trim removed 5 bases at V and 7 bases at J, leaving 6 bases unmatched. A deep-level run was used for the assay. Only in-frame clones appear in the TCRdb table, and some are missing; sequencing was by immunoSEQ multiplex PCR. This table has some 2,000,000 clones, 95% appearing once. A split of CD4+ cells into CD45RA+ naive and CD45RA-negative memory subsets was performed. On this clone itself: What it recognizes is unknown.

Sequencing used naive CD4+ T cells sorted from blood. The sample's subset: CD45RA+ positively selected. The chain uses TRBV29-1 and TRBJ2-3, with 13 bases identical to TRBD2. The receptor's source is a man younger than 35 in good health. The CDR3 protein is CSVTSGRVMYTQYF. In DNA form, the CDR3 reads TGCAGCGTTACTAGCGGGAGGGTAATGTATACGCAGTATTTT.